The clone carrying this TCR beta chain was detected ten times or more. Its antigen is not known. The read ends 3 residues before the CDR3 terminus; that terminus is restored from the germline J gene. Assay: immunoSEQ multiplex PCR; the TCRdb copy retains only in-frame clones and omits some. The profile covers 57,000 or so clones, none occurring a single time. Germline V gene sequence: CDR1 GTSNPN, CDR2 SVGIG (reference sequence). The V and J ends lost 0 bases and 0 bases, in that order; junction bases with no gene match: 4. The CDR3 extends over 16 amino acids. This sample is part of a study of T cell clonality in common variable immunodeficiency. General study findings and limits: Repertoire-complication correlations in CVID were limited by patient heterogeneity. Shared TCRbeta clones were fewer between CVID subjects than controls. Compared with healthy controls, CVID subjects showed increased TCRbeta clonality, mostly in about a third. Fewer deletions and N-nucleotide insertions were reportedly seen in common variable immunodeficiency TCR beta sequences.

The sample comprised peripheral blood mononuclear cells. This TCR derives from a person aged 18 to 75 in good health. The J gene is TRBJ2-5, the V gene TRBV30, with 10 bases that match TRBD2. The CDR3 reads CAWSVTSGAYQETQYF. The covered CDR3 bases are TGTGCCTGGAGTGTAACTAGCGGGGCGTACCAAGAGACC. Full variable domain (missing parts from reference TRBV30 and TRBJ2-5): SQTIHQWPATLVQPVGSPLSLECTVEGTSNPNLYWYRQAAGRGLQLLFYSVGIGQISSEVPQNLSASRPQDRQFILSSKKLLLSDSGFYLCAWSVTSGAYQETQYFGPGTRLLVL.